These T cell receptor beta chains were read from a single sample in a study of cytomegalovirus exposure and HLA in healthy donors. Libraries were prepared by immunoSEQ multiplex PCR; TCRdb keeps only in-frame clonotypes and omits some of them. The profile covers roughly 120,000 clones, with 70% to 90% appearing a single time and about 4.1% taken by the ten largest. The sample was PBMCs. Source of these receptors: a young man in good health and CMV-seropositive. CDR3s include the opening cysteine and the closing phenylalanine or tryptophan. Each record gives: D gene, V gene, J gene, clone size, CDR3 protein, CDR3 DNA. D genes are given only for firm matches. The listing skips clone size in some rows; elsewhere it reads once, few, many or a size class.

d_gene: -
v_gene: TRBV10-3
j_gene: TRBJ1-5
abundance: -
CDR3aa: CAISESAGNQPQHF
CDR3nt: TGTGCCATCAGTGAGTCAGCGGGCAATCAGCCCCAGCATTTT

d_gene: -
v_gene: TRBV5-1
j_gene: TRBJ1-1
abundance: -
CDR3aa: CASSLAGQGRTEAFF
CDR3nt: TGCGCCAGCAGCTTGGCCGGGCAGGGGCGGACTGAAGCTTTCTTT

d_gene: -
v_gene: TRBV27
j_gene: TRBJ1-1
abundance: -
CDR3aa: CASSLGSLSEAFF
CDR3nt: TGTGCCAGCAGTTTAGGCTCATTATCGGAAGCTTTCTTT

d_gene: -
v_gene: TRBV5-1
j_gene: TRBJ2-1
abundance: -
CDR3aa: CASSSPGVNEQFF
CDR3nt: TGCGCCAGCAGCTCTCCGGGGGTCAATGAGCAGTTCTTC

d_gene: TRBD1
v_gene: TRBV28
j_gene: TRBJ2-7
abundance: few
CDR3aa: CASSLSGTGKGEQYF
CDR3nt: TGTGCCAGCAGTTTGTCCGGGACAGGGAAGGGAGAGCAGTACTTC

d_gene: TRBD2
v_gene: TRBV6-1
j_gene: TRBJ2-1
abundance: -
CDR3aa: CASTSGGAESDEQFF
CDR3nt: TGTGCCAGCACTAGCGGGGGGGCCGAGTCGGATGAGCAGTTCTTC

d_gene: -
v_gene: TRBV11-2
j_gene: TRBJ2-3
abundance: -
CDR3aa: CASSQGRGASDTQYF
CDR3nt: TGTGCCAGCAGCCAGGGGAGGGGGGCTTCAGATACGCAGTATTTT

d_gene: TRBD1
v_gene: TRBV27
j_gene: TRBJ1-5
abundance: -
CDR3aa: CASSRQGSNQPQHF
CDR3nt: TGTGCCAGCAGTAGACAGGGAAGCAATCAGCCCCAGCATTTT

d_gene: -
v_gene: TRBV7-8
j_gene: TRBJ2-1
abundance: -
CDR3aa: CASSSSIQRSGIYNEQFF
CDR3nt: TGTGCCAGCAGCTCAAGTATTCAGCGGTCGGGAATTTACAATGAGCAGTTCTTC

d_gene: TRBD2
v_gene: TRBV6-1
j_gene: TRBJ2-7
abundance: -
CDR3aa: CASRVAGGSSYEQYF
CDR3nt: TGTGCCAGCAGAGTAGCGGGGGGCTCCTCCTACGAGCAGTACTTC

d_gene: -
v_gene: TRBV7-2
j_gene: TRBJ1-3
abundance: -
CDR3aa: CASSRGGNTIYF
CDR3nt: TGTGCCAGCAGCCGGGGGGGTAACACCATATATTTT

d_gene: -
v_gene: TRBV11-2
j_gene: TRBJ2-2
abundance: -
CDR3aa: CASSSWAPGELFF
CDR3nt: TGTGCCAGCAGCTCCTGGGCCCCCGGGGAGCTGTTTTTT

d_gene: -
v_gene: TRBV10-1
j_gene: TRBJ2-7
abundance: few
CDR3aa: CASSVSRGYEQYF
CDR3nt: TGCGCCAGCAGTGTATCCAGGGGATACGAGCAGTACTTC

d_gene: TRBD1
v_gene: TRBV11-2
j_gene: TRBJ1-1
abundance: -
CDR3aa: CASSFPTGRGGREAFF
CDR3nt: TGTGCCAGCAGCTTCCCGACAGGGCGGGGGGGGCGAGAAGCTTTCTTT

d_gene: -
v_gene: TRBV2
j_gene: TRBJ1-5
abundance: -
CDR3aa: CASSEEQISDQPQHF
CDR3nt: TGTGCCAGCAGTGAAGAACAAATATCCGATCAGCCCCAGCATTTT

d_gene: TRBD1
v_gene: TRBV18
j_gene: TRBJ2-2
abundance: -
CDR3aa: CASTPQGDTGELFF
CDR3nt: TGTGCCAGTACGCCACAGGGGGACACCGGGGAGCTGTTTTTT

d_gene: -
v_gene: TRBV5-8
j_gene: TRBJ2-1
abundance: -
CDR3aa: CASSLGQGMTNEQFF
CDR3nt: TGTGCCAGCAGCTTGGGGCAGGGGATGACGAATGAGCAGTTCTTC

d_gene: TRBD1
v_gene: TRBV19
j_gene: TRBJ2-4
abundance: -
CDR3aa: CASSWGTGGNIQYF
CDR3nt: TGTGCCAGTAGTTGGGGGACAGGGGGGAACATTCAGTACTTC

d_gene: -
v_gene: TRBV28
j_gene: TRBJ2-7
abundance: -
CDR3aa: CASSFRVLSPFGQYF
CDR3nt: TGTGCCAGCAGTTTCAGGGTTTTATCCCCCTTTGGGCAGTACTTC

d_gene: -
v_gene: TRBV30
j_gene: TRBJ1-3
abundance: -
CDR3aa: CAWSRDRGNTIYF
CDR3nt: TGTGCCTGGAGTAGAGACAGAGGAAACACCATATATTTT

d_gene: TRBD2
v_gene: TRBV11-2
j_gene: TRBJ2-1
abundance: -
CDR3aa: CASSLDHGLAGPHEQFF
CDR3nt: TGTGCCAGCAGCTTAGATCACGGACTAGCGGGTCCTCATGAGCAGTTCTTC

d_gene: -
v_gene: TRBV11-2
j_gene: TRBJ2-7
abundance: -
CDR3aa: CASSFFPGYEQYF
CDR3nt: TGTGCCAGCAGCTTTTTTCCGGGCTACGAGCAGTACTTC

d_gene: -
v_gene: TRBV9
j_gene: TRBJ2-5
abundance: -
CDR3aa: CASSFGLGGETQYF
CDR3nt: TGTGCCAGCAGCTTCGGACTGGGGGGAGAGACCCAGTACTTC

d_gene: TRBD2
v_gene: TRBV11-2
j_gene: TRBJ2-7
abundance: -
CDR3aa: CASSSDLAGGITYEQYF
CDR3nt: TGTGCCAGCAGCTCCGATCTAGCGGGGGGGATTACCTACGAGCAGTACTTC

d_gene: -
v_gene: TRBV7-9
j_gene: TRBJ2-7
abundance: -
CDR3aa: CASSGQLNYEQYF
CDR3nt: TGTGCCAGCAGCGGACAGCTGAACTACGAGCAGTACTTC

d_gene: TRBD1
v_gene: TRBV11-2
j_gene: TRBJ1-6
abundance: -
CDR3aa: CASSLGGTGGSLAPLHF
CDR3nt: TGTGCCAGCAGCCTGGGGGGGACAGGGGGCTCGTTGGCACCCCTCCACTTT

d_gene: TRBD1
v_gene: TRBV7-6
j_gene: TRBJ2-3
abundance: -
CDR3aa: CASSPGTARTDTQYF
CDR3nt: TGTGCCAGCAGCCCCGGGACAGCCCGCACAGATACGCAGTATTTT